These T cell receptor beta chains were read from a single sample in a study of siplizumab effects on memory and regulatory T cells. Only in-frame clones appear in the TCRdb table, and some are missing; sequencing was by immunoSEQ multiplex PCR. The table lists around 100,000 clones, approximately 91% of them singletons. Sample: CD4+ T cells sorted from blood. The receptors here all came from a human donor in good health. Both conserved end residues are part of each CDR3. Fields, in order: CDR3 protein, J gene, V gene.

CDR3: CASHGLATDTQYF
J: TRBJ2-3
V: TRBV5-1

CDR3: CASAEQGATEAFF
J: TRBJ1-1
V: TRBV19

CDR3: CASRDSGTGYGYTF
J: TRBJ1-2
V: TRBV6-5

CDR3: CASSGLSGGQETQYF
J: TRBJ2-5
V: TRBV6-6

CDR3: CASSGAGRGQNNEQFF
J: TRBJ2-1
V: TRBV28

CDR3: CASRRTGFADTQYF
J: TRBJ2-3
V: TRBV6-5

CDR3: CASSGGINEKLFF
J: TRBJ1-4
V: TRBV28

CDR3: CASSELAGANSPLHF
J: TRBJ1-6
V: TRBV25-1

CDR3: CASSLSLNTEAFF
J: TRBJ1-1
V: TRBV5-6

CDR3: CASSGQGLYQPQHF
J: TRBJ1-5
V: TRBV2

CDR3: CASSRNSGGAYNEQFF
J: TRBJ2-1
V: TRBV28

CDR3: CASSPGGLPNTDTQYF
J: TRBJ2-3
V: TRBV9

CDR3: CASSYNGQYNSPLHF
J: TRBJ1-6
V: TRBV6-5

CDR3: CASSGWVDLAKNIQYF
J: TRBJ2-4
V: TRBV6-1

CDR3: CASSVEWGNTEAFF
J: TRBJ1-1
V: TRBV5-6

CDR3: CASSRGQETQYF
J: TRBJ2-5
V: TRBV4-1

CDR3: CASSLVSVDRGAGYTF
J: TRBJ1-2
V: TRBV28

CDR3: CAGGGTVKGNTIYF
J: TRBJ1-3
V: TRBV10-1

CDR3: CATPNYEQYF
J: TRBJ2-7
V: TRBV6-9

CDR3: CASSLARGRDTQYF
J: TRBJ2-3
V: TRBV5-1

CDR3: CASSDLHWDGETQYF
J: TRBJ2-5
V: TRBV6-4

CDR3: CASSSGGPTEAFF
J: TRBJ1-1
V: TRBV7-3

CDR3: CASSLASGVEKLFF
J: TRBJ1-4
V: TRBV27

CDR3: CASRSTAGELFF
J: TRBJ2-2
V: TRBV6-5

CDR3: CASSLDQGRTDTQYF
J: TRBJ2-3
V: TRBV5-1

CDR3: CAISESTSETQYF
J: TRBJ2-5
V: TRBV10-3

CDR3: CASSFTGIPDTQYF
J: TRBJ2-3
V: TRBV5-1

CDR3: CAISASTSGSTDTQYF
J: TRBJ2-3
V: TRBV10-3

CDR3: CASSEGGFGSPLHF
J: TRBJ1-6
V: TRBV25-1

CDR3: CASSLGVTGASYEQYF
J: TRBJ2-7
V: TRBV5-4

CDR3: CSASDSSPLHF
J: TRBJ1-6
V: TRBV20-1

CDR3: CATRAGGHGNEQFF
J: TRBJ2-1
V: TRBV6-6

CDR3: CASRAEAVEQFF
J: TRBJ2-1
V: TRBV28

CDR3: CASTRPPGGPNEQFF
J: TRBJ2-1
V: TRBV19

CDR3: CASSLSGLGETQYF
J: TRBJ2-5
V: TRBV7-8

CDR3: CASSQGPTAQFF
J: TRBJ2-1
V: TRBV4-3

CDR3: CASSYWAQGDGYTF
J: TRBJ1-2
V: TRBV6-6

CDR3: CASSLADSQSYEQYF
J: TRBJ2-7
V: TRBV7-6

CDR3: CASSFAGGRTDTQYF
J: TRBJ2-3
V: TRBV6-6

CDR3: CASRLGWAQETQYF
J: TRBJ2-5
V: TRBV5-5

CDR3: CASSLTGQGNNEQFF
J: TRBJ2-1
V: TRBV5-4

CDR3: CASSLYRIRGTEAFF
J: TRBJ1-1
V: TRBV28

CDR3: CASSLFQPGNTIYF
J: TRBJ1-3
V: TRBV5-1

CDR3: CASSLTGQQETQYF
J: TRBJ2-5
V: TRBV7-3

CDR3: CASSQGRQHGYTF
J: TRBJ1-2
V: TRBV5-1

CDR3: CASSQGTVQETQYF
J: TRBJ2-5
V: TRBV14

CDR3: CASSLGLAGRTGELFF
J: TRBJ2-2
V: TRBV11-2

CDR3: CASSDGGTSPKYGYTF
J: TRBJ1-2
V: TRBV25-1

CDR3: CASSHRNPNQPQHF
J: TRBJ1-5
V: TRBV6-6

CDR3: CASSMGQGEGKLFF
J: TRBJ1-4
V: TRBV19

CDR3: CASSTGGNYEQYF
J: TRBJ2-7
V: TRBV19

CDR3: CASFDGGAGANVLTF
J: TRBJ2-6
V: TRBV6-1

CDR3: CASSLARWGNTGELFF
J: TRBJ2-2
V: TRBV7-2

CDR3: CATSQKGVGNQPQHF
J: TRBJ1-5
V: TRBV10-3